This T cell receptor beta chain was sequenced in a study of metastatic and nonmetastatic thyroid tumors. The study, taken as a whole, reports: Reports indicated that malignant thyroid tumors showed significantly higher TCR beta diversity than benign nodules did, in blood and tumor.

As processed by the authors: Clinicopathological groups differed in CDR3, with these differences serving to build a distant-metastasis classifier for papillary thyroid cancer. TCRdb re-called clones via MiXCR from the PCR reads. TCRdb assigned the V and J calls; the authors' analysis was not used. The sample carries about 10,000 clones, roughly a fifth recorded once. Nobody among the patients had been given any treatment before thyroid surgery. V lost 3 bases and J 4 bases, leaving 13 bases between the germline ends. Per germline, CDR1 SEHNR and CDR2 FQNEAQ (reference sequence). This CDR3 has 14 amino acids. By frequency in the sample, this clone is medium-sized. Antigen: not known.

The sample was adjacent normal tissue. This sequence joins TRBV7-9 and TRBJ2-7, with D perhaps TRBD1 or TRBD2 (5 bases each). The sequence came from a female donor with papillary thyroid cancer or a benign thyroid nodule (not recorded which). Some clones in this sample may be carry-over from other donors' samples. In DNA, the CDR3 is TGTGCCAGCAGCTTCGGGGACCGACAGTACGAGCAGTACTTC. Translated: CASSFGDRQYEQYF.